This TCR beta chain stems from a study of blood T cells in healthy people across ages. A J-beta primer mix and a sample-barcoded 5' primer were used in a second PCR of roughly 6 to 11 cycles. TCRdb redid the calling of the 5' RACE reads with MiXCR, one entry per CDR3 protein. The table includes 800,000 to 900,000 distinct CDR3 sequences, less than 80% detected once. This CDR3 comprises 13 residues. Trimming at V came to 6 bases and at J to 1 base, leaving 1 base not matched to a gene. This TCR was recovered from a man in his thirties or forties in good health. The sample taken for sequencing was blood. This chain links TRBV12-3 or TRBV12-4 with TRBJ2-5, with TRBD1 matching 8 bases. The CDR3 is CASSRGPQETQYF. The CDR3 DNA is TGTGCCAGCAGCAGGGGGCCCCAAGAGACCCAGTACTTC.